The 8 T cell receptor beta chains presented below share a single source sample, sequenced in a study of T-cell memory formation after mild COVID-19. TCRdb passed the 5' RACE reads through MiXCR, listing each CDR3 protein once. The table lists 150,000 to 200,000 distinct CDR3 sequences, around 15% of them singletons. The sequencing input was PBMCs or a T cell subset sorted from them (not recorded which). These TCRs come from an adult woman who had mild COVID-19 (a few samples of this study predate the infection). Cell type and time point are not known.

This clonotype has only a few counts. The chain carries TRBV20-1 and TRBJ2-2, with D maybe TRBD1 (5 bases). Germline assignment: CDR1 DFQATT and CDR2 SNEGSKA (reference sequence). The CDR3 is 14 amino acids. Trimming cost V 1 base and J 7 bases, with 13 bases left between them. DNA for the CDR3: TGCAGTGCTAGAGTGCCGGGCAGGGTCGGGGAGCTGTTTTTT. As protein: CSARVPGRVGELFF.

This clonotype was picked up a small number of times. The gene calls are TRBV5-1 and TRBJ2-3, with 10 bases fitting TRBD2. V was pared by 4 bases and J by 3 bases, with 5 bases of the junction left unmatched. The V gene's germline CDR1 is SGHRS and CDR2 YFSETQ. This CDR3 comprises 15 residues. CDR3 region: CASSEAGGPTDTQYF. DNA for the CDR3: TGCGCCAGCAGCGAAGCGGGAGGGCCGACAGATACGCAGTATTTT.

At least ten counts were recorded for this clonotype. The CDR3 sequence: CSVAQGENIQYF. CDR3 coding DNA: TGCAGCGTTGCGCAGGGGGAAAACATTCAGTACTTC. This rearrangement joins TRBV29-1 to TRBJ2-4; TRBD1 aligns across 7 bases. The CDR3 extends over 12 amino acids. CDR1 SQVTM and CDR2 ANQGSEA come from the germline V gene. The V gene end was trimmed by 4 bases and the J gene end by 5 bases; junction bases not matched to a gene: 2.

The chain recombines TRBV12-3 or TRBV12-4 with TRBJ2-2, with 15 nucleotides matching TRBD2. CDR3 size: 18 residues. Germline trimming cut 6 bases from V and 0 bases from J; bases unmatched to any gene: 5. The CDR3 bases are TGTGCCAGCAGCTTGGGACTAGCGGGAGGCACGAACACCGGGGAGCTGTTTTTT. It encodes CASSLGLAGGTNTGELFF.

Regarding this clonotype: This CDR3 is missing its conserved last phenylalanine or tryptophan, likely due to a read error. The chain uses TRBV3-1 and TRBJ1-1, with TRBD1 matching 7 bases. J lost 11 bases, V lost 4 bases, and 10 bases had no gene match. This CDR3 contains 13 residues. The germline V gene has CDR1 LGHDT and CDR2 YNNKEL (reference sequence). The CDR3 reads CASSPRQGTGAFY. The CDR3 region has the DNA TGTGCCAGCAGCCCTAGACAGGGTACGGGGGCTTTCTAT.

This chain connects TRBV5-1 to TRBJ2-5; 7 positions match TRBD1. J was trimmed by 2 bases and V by 4 bases; bases with no gene match: 8. This CDR3 region has 15 residues. Germline CDR1 and CDR2: SGHRS and YFSETQ. Here the CDR3 reads CASSPGQSEQETQYF. CDR3 nucleotides: TGCGCCAGCAGCCCGGGACAGTCGGAGCAAGAGACCCAGTACTTC.

The genes are TRBV2 and TRBJ2-5; tentative D call: TRBD2 (6 bases). This CDR3 spans 13 amino acids. In germline, CDR1 is SNHLY, CDR2 FYNNEI. The V and J ends lost 11 bases and 4 bases respectively, with 17 bases between them. The CDR3 sequence: CAASSDGRETQYF. In nucleotides, the CDR3 is TGTGCCGCTTCTAGCGATGGACGAGAGACCCAGTACTTC.

V is TRBV30 and J is TRBJ1-1; D unresolved. The ends were cut back, 4 bases at V and 1 base at J, with 10 bases in the middle. The CDR3 has 13 residues. Germline V gene sequence: CDR1 GTSNPN, CDR2 SVGIG (reference sequence). CDR3 nucleotide sequence: TGTGCCTGGACCCCGCAGTCGAACACTGAAGCTTTCTTT. This translates into CAWTPQSNTEAFF.